A selection of T cell receptor beta chains follows, all from one sample in a study of shared clonotypes between healthy human individuals. Only in-frame clones appear in the TCRdb table, and some are missing; sequencing was by immunoSEQ multiplex PCR. Of roughly 640,000 clones in the sample, roughly 97% are singletons; the top ten hold roughly 0.055%. Sequenced sample: naive CD4+ T cells sorted from blood. Receptor source: a woman aged 30 to 39 in good health. Each CDR3 is given with its conserved first and last residue. D genes are given only for firm matches. The listing skips clone size in some rows; elsewhere it reads once, few, many or a size class.

>TRBD1|.|TRBV28|TRBJ2-1
TGTGCCAGCAGCCCTGGGGGACAGGGAGGAAATGAGCAGTTCTTC
CASSPGGQGGNEQFF
>.|.|TRBV7-9|TRBJ2-1
TGTGCCAGCAGCTCCGCGGTGGGTAGAGGGGGTGAGCAGTTCTTC
CASSSAVGRGGEQFF
>.|.|TRBV7-9|TRBJ1-1
TGTGCCAGCAGTCCGGGCTCCAGAGTAGCTTTCTTT
CASSPGSRVAFF
>TRBD1|.|TRBV19|TRBJ1-1
TGTGCCAGTAGTCCACGAGACAGGGGCACTGAAGCTTTCTTT
CASSPRDRGTEAFF
>.|.|TRBV6-1|TRBJ1-6
TGTGCCAGCAACAGGGTAGGGGATTCACCCCTCCACTTT
CASNRVGDSPLHF
>.|.|TRBV23-1|TRBJ1-1
TGCGCCAGCAACATAAACACTGAAGCTTTCTTT
CASNINTEAFF
>.|.|TRBV5-1|TRBJ2-7
TGCGCCAGCAGCTTCGTCGCGGAGACCTACGAGCAGTACTTC
CASSFVAETYEQYF
>.|.|TRBV27|TRBJ2-3
TGTGCCAGCAGTTTTGTCGCGGGAACAGATACGCAGTATTTT
CASSFVAGTDTQYF
>.|.|TRBV19|TRBJ1-1
TGTGCCAGTAGTCCCCGGTGGGCAGGCCCGAACACTGAAGCTTTCTTT
CASSPRWAGPNTEAFF
>.|once|TRBV28|TRBJ1-1
TGTGCCAGCAGAGTCGGTGGGACTGAAGCTTTCTTT
CASRVGGTEAFF
>TRBD1|once|TRBV2|TRBJ1-2
TGTGCCAGCACCCCCCAGGGACAGGAATATGGCTACACCTTC
CASTPQGQEYGYTF
>.|.|TRBV2|TRBJ2-1
TGTGCCAGCAACGGGTTTGGACCCTCCTACAATGAGCAGTTCTTC
CASNGFGPSYNEQFF
>.|.|TRBV5-8|TRBJ2-3
TGTGCCAGCAGCCAACGTGGGGGATTGACGCAGTATTTT
CASSQRGGLTQYF
>TRBD1|.|TRBV6-6|TRBJ1-5
TGTGCCAGCAGAACAGGGGGCGCGAGGCAGCCCCAGCATTTT
CASRTGGARQPQHF
>.|.|TRBV28|TRBJ1-5
TGTGCCAGCAGTCTCCCGCTTGGAAGCAATCAGCCCCAGCATTTT
CASSLPLGSNQPQHF
>.|.|TRBV18|TRBJ2-5
TGTGCCAGCTCACCATATCGAGCAGAGACCCAGTACTTC
CASSPYRAETQYF
>.|.|TRBV5-1|TRBJ2-7
TGCGCCAGCAGCTTCCAGGGGCCTTCCTACGAGCAGTACTTC
CASSFQGPSYEQYF
>TRBD1|.|TRBV19|TRBJ1-1
TGTGCCAGTAGGACAGGGAGGGACACTGAAGCTTTCTTT
CASRTGRDTEAFF
>.|.|TRBV25-1|TRBJ1-5
TGTGCCAGCAGTGACAATGGTCAGCCCCAGCATTTT
CASSDNGQPQHF
>.|.|TRBV6-5|TRBJ2-2
TGTGCCAGCAGCAAGCAGGGGCACACCGGGGAGCTGTTTTTT
CASSKQGHTGELFF
>.|once|TRBV2|TRBJ1-2
TGTGCCAGCAGTACAAGGACAGTCGGCTACACCTTC
CASSTRTVGYTF
>.|few|TRBV18|TRBJ2-4
TGTGCCAGCTCACCACAGGAGACTTCCAACATTCAGTACTTC
CASSPQETSNIQYF
>.|once|TRBV11-2|TRBJ2-7
TGTGCCAGCAGCTTTGGAGGACAGCCTTGGAACTACGAGCAGTACTTC
CASSFGGQPWNYEQYF
>TRBD2|.|TRBV4-1|TRBJ2-7
TGCGCCAGCTCCCATCCTACGGGAGGGGACTACGAGCAGTACTTC
CASSHPTGGDYEQYF
>TRBD1|.|TRBV6-1|TRBJ2-7
TGTGCCATAGTACGGGACAGGATGAGCGAGCAGTACTTC
CAIVRDRMSEQYF
>.|.|TRBV19|TRBJ2-6
TGTGCCAGTAGTATTGAGGGTTTAAGCTCTGGGGCCAACGTCCTGACTTTC
CASSIEGLSSGANVLTF
>TRBD2|.|TRBV19|TRBJ2-1
TGTGCCAGTAGTTGGGCTAGCGGGAGTCCTGAGCAGTTCTTC
CASSWASGSPEQFF
>TRBD1|.|TRBV7-8|TRBJ2-5
TGTGCCAGCAGCCGGGACAGGGTTAAAGAGACCCAGTACTTC
CASSRDRVKETQYF
>TRBD1|.|TRBV18|TRBJ1-2
TGTGCCAGCTCACCACGACAGGGAGACGGCTACACCTTC
CASSPRQGDGYTF
>.|.|TRBV30|TRBJ1-2
TGTGCCTGGAGTGTAGTTTCGGGCGATGGCTACACCTTC
CAWSVVSGDGYTF
>TRBD1|.|TRBV28|TRBJ2-7
TGTGCCACCGGGGACAGGGCAAGTAAGCAGTACTTC
CATGDRASKQYF
>.|.|TRBV5-1|TRBJ2-2
TGCGCCAGCAGCTCCAACAGGGTCGGGACCGGGGAGCTGTTTTTT
CASSSNRVGTGELFF
>TRBD2|.|TRBV28|TRBJ2-3
TGTGCCAGCAGGGGGAGCGGGAGGGGAGGCACAGATACGCAGTATTTT
CASRGSGRGGTDTQYF
>TRBD1|.|TRBV5-1|TRBJ2-3
TGCGCCAGCAGCCCACAGGGGGCTAGCACAGATACGCAGTATTTT
CASSPQGASTDTQYF
>TRBD2|.|TRBV5-1|TRBJ2-3
TGCGCCAGCAGCCGGGGACTAGCGGGAGTTACCACAGATACGCAGTATTTT
CASSRGLAGVTTDTQYF
>TRBD2|.|TRBV4-1|TRBJ2-3
TGCGCCAGCAGCCAGGGCGGGAGCATGGATACGCAGTATTTT
CASSQGGSMDTQYF
>TRBD2|.|TRBV19|TRBJ2-1
TGTGCCAGTAATTCCGAGGGAAGCGGGACTAAACGCTCCTACAATGAGCAGTTCTTC
CASNSEGSGTKRSYNEQFF
>TRBD1|.|TRBV19|TRBJ1-2
TGTGCCAGTAGTATCCCCCGGACAGGGGAGTATGGCTACACCTTC
CASSIPRTGEYGYTF
>TRBD2|.|TRBV2|TRBJ2-5
TGTGCCAGCAGGGTCGGACTAGCGGGAGGAGGACAAGAGACCCAGTACTTC
CASRVGLAGGGQETQYF
>.|.|TRBV5-1|TRBJ1-5
TGCGCCAGCAGCTTGGCAGGGAGCAATCAGCCCCAGCATTTT
CASSLAGSNQPQHF
>TRBD2|.|TRBV30|TRBJ2-3
TGTGCCTGGAAAAGGGGCTGGACTAGCGGGAGCACAGATACGCAGTATTTT
CAWKRGWTSGSTDTQYF
>.|.|TRBV6-5|TRBJ1-2
TGTGCCTGTCGGACAGCCTCAACTAACTATGGCTACACCTTC
CACRTASTNYGYTF
>TRBD2|.|TRBV5-1|TRBJ2-1
TGCGCCAGCAGCTTTTACGGGACTAGCATCGATGAGCAGTTCTTC
CASSFYGTSIDEQFF
>.|.|TRBV9|TRBJ1-1
TGTGCCAGCAGCGTAGGAGGGGTCGGCACTGAAGCTTTCTTT
CASSVGGVGTEAFF
>.|once|TRBV6-6|TRBJ2-2
TGTGCCAGCAGTTACTTGACAGGAGACACCGGGGAGCTGTTTTTT
CASSYLTGDTGELFF
>TRBD1|.|TRBV15|TRBJ1-2
TGTGCCACCAGCAGAGAGGACAGGGGAGGCTATGGCTACACCTTC
CATSREDRGGYGYTF
>.|.|TRBV10-2|TRBJ2-5
TGCGCCAGCAGAAAGCGAGAGACCCAGTACTTC
CASRKRETQYF
>TRBD2|.|TRBV28|TRBJ2-7
TGTGCCAGCAGTGGGGAGGGCAGTCTCTCCTACGAGCAGTACTTC
CASSGEGSLSYEQYF
>.|.|TRBV7-3|TRBJ1-1
TGTGCCAGCAGCTGGAACTTGAACACTGAAGCTTTCTTT
CASSWNLNTEAFF
>TRBD1|once|TRBV11-2|TRBJ1-3
TGTGCCAGCAGCGCAGGGACAGGGGGCCCTGGAAACACCATATATTTT
CASSAGTGGPGNTIYF
>.|.|TRBV20-1|TRBJ1-3
TGCAGTGCCAGGTTGGACCGGTTATATTTT
CSARLDRLYF
>.|.|TRBV30|TRBJ1-2
TGTGCCTGGAGTCCAGGGTACTATGGCTACACCTTC
CAWSPGYYGYTF
>TRBD2|.|TRBV28|TRBJ2-1
TGTGCCAGCAGTCCAGCGGGGCAAGTAATAGGTGAGCAGTTCTTC
CASSPAGQVIGEQFF
>.|.|TRBV6-6|TRBJ2-7
TGTGCCAGCAGCGGGAGTTCCTTTGGAGAGCAGTACTTC
CASSGSSFGEQYF
>.|.|TRBV5-1|TRBJ2-7
TGCGCCAGCAGGGCCTCGGAGACCTTCCCCTACGAGCAGTACTTC
CASRASETFPYEQYF